Described below is a single TCR beta chain sequence and its context. Germline V gene sequence: CDR1 LGHNA, CDR2 YNFKEQ. The CDR3 totals 17 residues. Trimming removed 1 base from V and 4 bases from J; junction bases left unmatched: 11. The assay was immunoSEQ multiplex PCR, and TCRdb's table has in-frame clones only and misses some. The data show 65,000 to 85,000 clones, nearly 95% seen once. The data belong to a study of T cell changes during pregnancy in multiple sclerosis. This material consisted of CD4+ T cells from peripheral blood mononuclear cells, taken after pregnancy. The origin of this receptor is a female donor with multiple sclerosis, enrolled in a pregnancy study. The rearrangement uses TRBV4-2 and TRBJ1-1, with 8 nucleotides matching TRBD1. The CDR3 loop is CASSQVSQGAVGTEAFF. The CDR3 coding sequence is TGTGCCAGCAGCCAAGTCTCCCAGGGGGCAGTCGGCACTGAAGCTTTCTTT.